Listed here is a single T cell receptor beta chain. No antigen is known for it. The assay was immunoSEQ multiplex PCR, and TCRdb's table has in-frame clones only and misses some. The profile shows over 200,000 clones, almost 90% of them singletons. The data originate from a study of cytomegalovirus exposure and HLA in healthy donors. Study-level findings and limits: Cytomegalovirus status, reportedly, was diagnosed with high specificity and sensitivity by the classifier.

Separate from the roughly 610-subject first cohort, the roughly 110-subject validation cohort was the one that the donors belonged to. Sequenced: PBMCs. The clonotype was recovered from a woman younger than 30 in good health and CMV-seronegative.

CDR3 nucleotide sequence: TGTGCCACAACTAGCGGGAGAAGTGGGGCCACAGATACGCAGTATTTT. Translation: CATTSGRSGATDTQYF. The chain couples TRBV10-3 to TRBJ2-3; TRBD2 agrees at 11 bases. The trim removed 10 bases at V and 2 bases at J, leaving 11 bases unmatched. Germline CDR1 and CDR2: ENHRY and SYGVKD. The CDR3 consists of 16 residues.